Here is one T cell receptor beta chain with its context. Its antigen is currently unknown. TCRdb ran MiXCR on the reads and lists one entry per CDR3 protein. The sample holds tens of thousands of distinct CDR3 sequences, around 18% seen once. This CDR3 is built from 17 residues. Trimming took 7 bases from V and 4 from J, leaving 26 bases between them. CDR1 and CDR2 (germline): MNHNY, SVGAGI (reference sequence). This entry is derived from a study of T cell repertoires in cytomegalovirus infection. The TCR originated in a human donor in good health (CMV status not recorded). Some clones in this sample may be carry-over from other donors' samples. The sample consisted of CD8+ T cells from cultured PBMCs, taken from culture after CMV antigen stimulation. The rearrangement links TRBV6-6 to TRBJ2-7, with D hard to call. The CDR3 loop is CASTDSESGRYGYEQYF. The CDR3 bases are TGTGCCAGCACCGACTCGGAGTCAGGAAGGTATGGATACGAGCAGTACTTC.